This T cell receptor (beta chain) was identified during a study of cytomegalovirus exposure and HLA in healthy donors (dated by TCRdb to about 2017). For context, the study as a whole: An earlier analysis of a few hundred of the donors reported about 280 Gb of sequence data and 117 million unique TCR beta sequences obtained from approximately 180 million T cells. Because of strong linkage in the cohort, roughly five DR-DQ haplotypes were treated as single units for association and clustering. A later genetic analysis took genome-wide SNP genotypes for about 55% of the 666 donors and used that subset as a discovery cohort. Alongside the repertoire data, information on donor age, sex, ethnicity and CMV serostatus was compiled. An earlier analysis of 587 of the donors used high-throughput TCR beta sequencing to judge whether each TCR beta V gene segment behaved as functional or pseudogenic. The study aimed to test whether cataloging public T cell receptors could reveal signatures of past pathogen exposure. Typing coverage differed by locus: A, B, C, DRB1 and DQB1 were typed in about 620-630 donors, DQA1 in 500 to 550, DPA1 in 600 to 610, and DPB1 in 472. All discovery cohort repertoires had been generated on a single sequencing platform. In the later analysis, no new phenotypic data were used to find candidate immune exposures; instead, reliance was placed on TCR beta sequences and their occurrence across donors. The genetic ancestry cluster associated with self-reported Caucasian donors included over 80% of the approximately 410 genotyped donors. To study patterns of TCR occurrence, a later analysis re-analyzed previously published TCR beta repertoires from just over 650 donors and added high-resolution HLA genotyping. An early release covering 500 to 750 HLA-typed donors comprised approximately 300 gigabases of sequencing data and tens of millions of unique TCR sequences. A separate validation cohort of over a hundred different subjects was used in addition to the approximately 700-subject first cohort. HLA typing included class I and class II loci at four-digit resolution. Among around 400 genotyped donors of the cohort, an average of approximately 200,000 unique TCR beta nucleotide sequences was sequenced per donor, of which 15% to 20% were non-productive. The study combined high-throughput TCR immunosequencing, statistical association of individual TCRs with disease status, and machine learning to predict cytomegalovirus infection status. The study used immunosequencing to profile the T cell repertoires of approximately 650 subjects and linked those repertoires to cytomegalovirus serostatus. What the work shows at the level of the full study, not this receptor alone: In a later genetic analysis, fewer N-insertions in productive TCRs were reported among donors in an Asian-associated ancestry cluster than the approximately 630-donor mean. Immune exposure information for the cohort was limited to CMV serostatus. A further reported finding was that TCR beta sequences accurately predicted the HLA-A and HLA-B alleles for most subjects in the first cohort. Most CMV-associated TCR beta chains appeared to be HLA-restricted in a later analysis, and the HLA associations seemed to be driven largely by CMV exposure. Cytomegalovirus status was reported to be diagnosed by the classifier with high specificity and sensitivity in both the original and validation cohorts. Strong co-occurrence of HLA alleles, especially DR and DQ, made assigning TCR associations to individual alleles difficult. Broadly in line with IMGT annotations, most TCR beta V segments showed up in productive rearrangements about 87% or about 30% of the time in an earlier analysis of approximately 640 of the donors. Linkage disequilibrium might explain the correlated functional status among segregating V segments, but an unknown experimental factor could not be ruled out. The authors suggested that the approach could potentially be extended to other disease states and immunological phenotypes. Compared with equally common non-associated chains, HLA-associated TCR beta chains in a later analysis were more clonally expanded and had lower generation probabilities. Because some donors lacked HLA typing at each locus, the association tests relied only on the typed subset. In vitro tests confirmed that a few of the cytomegalovirus-associated TCR beta chains recognize cytomegalovirus antigens. In the study, around 150 TCR beta chains were listed as associated with cytomegalovirus. A later analysis found that TCR association rates varied across HLA loci, with DRB1 alleles showing the most associated TCRs and HLA-C alleles the fewest. Several of the top co-occurrence clusters appeared to be linked to parvovirus B19, influenza, CMV and Epstein-Barr virus, according to a later analysis. Because counts were too low, about 17 rarely observed V segments, including chromosome 9 orphons, were excluded from the earlier analysis of around 590 of the donors. The presence/absence analyses assumed that sequencing depth was roughly uniform across donors, and that assumption may not be true. The sequencing pipeline was judged likely to have produced a cluster of highly shared sequence variants as a technical artifact. At a false discovery rate of 0.05, a later analysis linked 15,000 to 20,000 TCR beta sequences to specific HLA alleles. Most TCR sequences were seen in very few donors, while some public TCRs were found in many individuals. This cohort had only TCR beta chains sequenced, and the lack of alpha or paired-chain data limited which features could be detected. An association between a missense DCLRE1C variant and V-gene and J-gene trimming of TCR beta chains was found in a later genetic analysis and replicated in an independent cohort.

The cohort was made up of 666 healthy bone marrow donors. At the time of sampling, every cohort member was nominally healthy, though immune exposures that went unrecorded were likely present. The donor tested CMV seronegative and was one of the 352 seronegative cohort members. A peripheral blood sample was collected from each donor, and TCR beta sequencing was performed on peripheral blood mononuclear cells. Genomic DNA extraction from the blood cell samples was performed with the Qiagen DNeasy Blood Extraction Kit. The library was produced with the immunoSEQ multiplex PCR assay. A mixture of 60 forward primers for TCR Vbeta segments and 13 reverse primers for TCR Jbeta segments was used in the multiplex PCR. The CDR3 region of rearranged TCR beta genes was amplified from genomic DNA by a multiplex PCR assay. The Illumina HiSeq System was used to sequence the amplified TCR beta libraries as 87-base-pair reads. The authors' analysis ran thus. A later analysis counted about 80 million unique TCR beta chains across the approximately 700 repertoires, and some 11 million of these chains were shared by at least two donors. Raw reads were error-corrected and collapsed into unique sequences with a nearest-neighbor algorithm that merged closely related sequences to remove PCR and sequencing errors. Alignment of CDR3 sequences to IMGT reference sequences was used to assign V, D and J gene segments. For a sequence to be retained, a match of at least six nucleotides to both a V gene segment and a J gene segment was required. A rearrangement was called productive if the CDR3 had no stop codons and remained in frame with V and J, and every other rearrangement was called non-productive. Following IMGT convention, CDR3 was defined as the stretch from the second conserved V-encoded cysteine up to the conserved J-encoded phenylalanine. The earlier analysis of 587 of the donors excluded sequences that lacked an unambiguous match to a single V gene segment. An earlier analysis of 500 to 700 of the donors classified V segments as functional when productive rearrangements were above 56.7% and as segregating when the standard deviation between donors was above 5%. A statistical classification framework was built to diagnose cytomegalovirus status from the catalog of TCR beta chain sequences. In a later analysis, V and J genes were assigned by comparing TCR nucleotide sequences against IMGT/GENE-DB human TR gene sequences. The TCRdist pipeline was used in a later analysis to assign CDR3 sequences and most-parsimonious VDJ recombination scenarios. In a later analysis, every TCR beta chain was defined by the combination of its CDR3 amino acid sequence and its V-gene family, and reads without a unique V-gene family were dropped. As a way to deal with suspected cross-contamination and a sequencing artifact, a later analysis dropped more than 500 nucleotide sequences that were highly shared and had low generation probability. A later analysis calculated a clonal expansion index for each public chain from normalized within-repertoire ranks of inferred template counts. Generation probabilities in a later analysis came from a VDJ recombination model fitted to out-of-frame rearrangements, and those results were checked against IGoR. In a later analysis, hypergeometric tests were used to score TCR-TCR, TCR-HLA and TCR-CMV co-occurrence, with a repertoire-size bias correction applied to TCR pairs. In a later analysis, false discovery rates were estimated by permuting HLA or CMV assignments 20 times. In a later analysis, co-occurring TCRs were grouped using DBSCAN, and TCRdist sequence similarity was added for clustering within HLA-allele-positive subsets. Co-occurrence clustering excluded repertoires with fewer than 30,000 or more than 120,000 public chains, plus five with anomalous nucleotide sharing. Sourced from immuneACCESS, this table was stored by TCRdb with only in-frame sequences that have V and J called. A share of the clones is absent; for the studies checked, an unresolved V gene accounts for under half, and the remainder has no known explanation. V, J and clone size are those of that table, while D and trimming were read from the DNA. The sample profile shows 190,000 or so clones; around 83% of them were found once. The top ten constitute 1.6% of the sample.

On this clone itself: Its antigen specificity is not known. There are no base qualities to consult, and no much larger clone falls within one base.

Source material: PBMCs. The clonotype comes from a man aged 50-60 years in good health and CMV-seronegative.

Read as DNA, the sequence is TGTGCCAGTAGTACCACAGGGCCGGGGGGTGGCTACACCTTC. Its protein is CASSTTGPGGGYTF. The chain joins TRBV19 to TRBJ1-2; the D gene is perhaps TRBD1, from 6 matching bases. For CDR1 and CDR2, the germline V gene (reference sequence) lists LNHDA and SQIVND. Including cysteine and phenylalanine, the CDR3 has 14 amino acids. Only CDR3 DNA remains: 42 bases, in frame from the first base. Trimming takes 4 bases from V and 7 bases from J, and the germline ends sit 16 bases apart.